A single T cell receptor beta chain is shown here with its context. Its antigen is currently unknown. The table came from immunoSEQ multiplex PCR; TCRdb's copy has only in-frame clones and leaves some out. The sample contains tens of thousands of clones, around 78% of which appear only once. As for time point: week 5, during vaccination. Mutant IDH1 20-mer peptide, at 300 ug, made up each vaccine dose, with topical imiquimod. The entry originates in a study of a mutant IDH1 vaccine in newly diagnosed glioma. Unmatched junction bases numbered 12, after V lost 7 bases and J lost 4 bases. The CDR3 is 15 amino acids. The germline V gene encodes CDR1 SNHLY and CDR2 FYNNEI.

V and J are TRBV2 and TRBJ1-1; 7 bases are a match to TRBD1. The clonotype comes from a woman in her thirties or forties with glioma. The specimen was PBMCs, collected from a glioma patient whose treatment included an IDH1 peptide vaccine. The CDR3 is CASTLRTGGSTEAFF. CDR3 sequence (DNA): TGTGCCAGCACCCTAAGGACAGGAGGAAGCACTGAAGCTTTCTTT.